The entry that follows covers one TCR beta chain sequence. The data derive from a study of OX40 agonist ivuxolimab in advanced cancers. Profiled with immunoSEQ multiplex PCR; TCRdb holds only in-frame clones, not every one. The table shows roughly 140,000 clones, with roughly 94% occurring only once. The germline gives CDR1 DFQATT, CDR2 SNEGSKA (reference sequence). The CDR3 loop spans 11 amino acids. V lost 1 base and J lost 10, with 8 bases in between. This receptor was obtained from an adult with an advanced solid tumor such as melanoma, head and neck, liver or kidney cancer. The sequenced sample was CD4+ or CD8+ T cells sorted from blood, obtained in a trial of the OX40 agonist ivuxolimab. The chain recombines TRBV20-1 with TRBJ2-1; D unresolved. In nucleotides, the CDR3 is TGCAGTGCTAGAGGGCAACGGGAGCAGTTCTTC. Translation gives CSARGQREQFF.